Below, one T cell receptor (beta chain) is given with its context. Its specificity is not known. Primers for the PCR totalled 60 Vbeta and 13 Jbeta. Only in-frame clones appear in the TCRdb table, and some are missing; sequencing was by immunoSEQ multiplex PCR. The repertoire holds approximately 180,000 clones, with about 72% as singletons. The record originates from a study of cytomegalovirus exposure and HLA in healthy donors. Overall study findings and caveats: Earlier analysis found most TCR beta V segments productive about 87% or about 30% of the time.

After removal of 0 bases from V and 4 bases from J, the junction contained 3 bases not matched to a gene. Germline V lookup: CDR1 GTSNPN, CDR2 SVGIG (reference sequence). The CDR3 is 14 amino acids. The clonotype comes from a human donor in good health. The sequenced sample was PBMCs. The chain is built from TRBV30 and TRBJ1-2; 9 bases line up with TRBD1. CDR3 region: CAWSVRDRVYGYTF. CDR3 nucleotides: TGTGCCTGGAGTGTCCGGGACAGGGTCTATGGCTACACCTTC.